Shown below are 25 T cell receptor beta chains from a single sample sequenced in a study of lymphopenia after photon versus proton radiotherapy. TCRdb's table, derived via immunoSEQ multiplex PCR, lists solely in-frame clones and lacks some. The sample consists of 83,000 or so clones, about four fifths of them appearing once. Sample: peripheral blood, taken from a patient treated with proton-based radiotherapy. Receptor source: a man in his fifties or sixties with pancreatic cancer.

The chain employs TRBV7-2 and TRBJ2-3; 14 bases agree with TRBD2. This CDR3 is built from 19 residues. CDR1 is SGHTA and CDR2 is FQGNSA in the germline V gene. Trimming at V came to 6 bases and at J to 2 bases, leaving 13 bases not matched to a gene. In nucleotides, the CDR3 is TGTGCCAGCAGACGCAAATCGGGGACTAGCGGGAGCCCCACAGATACGCAGTATTTT. Protein: CASRRKSGTSGSPTDTQYF.

The chain combines TRBV10-3 with TRBJ1-4, with a possible D match to TRBD1 (6 bases). The CDR3 sequence is 13 residues long. Germline V gene lookup returns CDR1 ENHRY and CDR2 SYGVKD. The ends were cut back, 3 bases at V and 6 bases at J, with 8 bases in the middle. CDR3 DNA: TGTGCCATCAGTGACTGGACAGATGAAAAACTGTTTTTT. Amino acid sequence: CAISDWTDEKLFF.

This chain joins TRBV7-2 and TRBJ2-2; 9 nucleotides match TRBD2. J lost 0 bases, V lost 1 base, and 6 bases had no gene match. CDR1 and CDR2 from the germline V gene are SGHTA and FQGNSA. This CDR3 contains 18 residues. CDR3 sequence reads: CASSLGVTSGANTGELFF. The CDR3 DNA sequence: TGTGCCAGCAGCTTAGGCGTGACTAGCGGCGCGAACACCGGGGAGCTGTTTTTT. Full variable domain (missing parts from reference TRBV7-2 and TRBJ2-2): GAGVSQSPSNKVTEKGKDVELRCDPISGHTALYWYRQSLGQGLEFLIYFQGNSAPDKSGLPSDRFSAERTGGSVSTLTIQRTQQEDSAVYLCASSLGVTSGANTGELFFGEGSRLTVL.

CDR3 sequence reads: CASSLGQLYMNTEAFF. For the CDR3, the DNA is TGTGCCAGCAGCTTAGGACAGTTATACATGAACACTGAAGCTTTCTTT. The chain carries TRBV5-8 and TRBJ1-1, with a weak D call TRBD1 (6 bases). The V gene lost 2 bases and the J gene lost 0 bases, with 14 bases spanning the gap. Per the germline V gene, CDR1 is SGHTS and CDR2 is YDEGEE. This CDR3 contains 16 residues.

This chain links TRBV11-3 with TRBJ2-1; D call uncertain. Trimming left V 4 bases short and J 9 bases short, with 13 bases between. The CDR3 is 13 amino acids. The germline V gene encodes CDR1 SGHNT and CDR2 YENEEA. The CDR3 coding sequence is TGTGCCAGCAGCTACGACCCCAAAGGTGAGCAGTTCTTC. It specifies CASSYDPKGEQFF.

The J gene is TRBJ1-4, the V gene TRBV11-3; no clear D gene. V was cut by 5 bases and J by 7 bases, with 26 bases left in between. The germline gives CDR1 SGHNT, CDR2 YENEEA. The CDR3 has 18 amino acids. The DNA of the CDR3 is TGTGCCAGCAGCGACCGCTTCAACCCCGGGGATCCGGGTGAAAAACTGTTTTTT. This translates into CASSDRFNPGDPGEKLFF.

V is TRBV4-3 and J is TRBJ2-3; no reliable D call. Deletions cut 0 bases from V and 8 bases from J, with 9 bases between. Germline V CDR1 and CDR2: LGHNA, YSLEER. The CDR3 runs to 13 residues. The CDR3 loop reads CASSQDPRGTQYF. In DNA, the CDR3 is TGCGCCAGCAGCCAAGATCCACGCGGTACGCAGTATTTT.

The rearrangement joins TRBV5-1 to TRBJ1-4; weak D call: TRBD1 (5 bases). Between the trimmed V and J ends, which lost 0 bases and 8 bases, there was a span of 17 bases. This CDR3 region has 16 residues. The germline gives CDR1 SGHRS, CDR2 YFSETQ. The DNA for the CDR3 is TGCGCCAGCAGCTTGGCCGGGCAGGGATCCAGGGAAAAACTGTTTTTT. This codes for CASSLAGQGSREKLFF.

This rearrangement joins TRBV19 to TRBJ2-1; 10 positions agree with TRBD2. Unmatched junction bases numbered 8, after V lost 5 bases and J lost 4 bases. The CDR3 runs to 16 residues. The germline V gene encodes CDR1 LNHDA and CDR2 SQIVND (reference sequence). The CDR3 coding sequence is TGTGCCAGTAGTCACATAGCGGGAGGCGCTTACAATGAGCAGTTCTTC. Translated: CASSHIAGGAYNEQFF.

For the CDR3, the DNA is TGTGCCAGCAGCTTAGGGCCGGGGCTGTGGGATACGCAGTATTTT. Translation: CASSLGPGLWDTQYF. V is TRBV11-2 and J is TRBJ2-3, with D possibly being TRBD1 or TRBD2 (5 bases each). Germline values: CDR1 SGHAT, CDR2 FQNNGV. The CDR3 totals 15 residues. The V and J ends lost 1 base and 6 bases respectively, with 14 bases between them.

This clone was found once. Other DNA sequences in the sample encode the same CDR3. This chain joins TRBV5-1 and TRBJ1-5; possibly TRBD1 for D (6 bases). The CDR3 totals 14 residues. Trimming cost V 0 bases and J 2 bases, with 6 bases left between them. The germline V gene has CDR1 SGHRS and CDR2 YFSETQ. Written as DNA, the CDR3 is TGCGCCAGCAGCTTGGAGGGGGGCAATCAGCCCCAGCATTTT. It codes for CASSLEGGNQPQHF. Variable domain in full (rest from reference TRBV5-1 and TRBJ1-5): KAGVTQTPRYLIKTRGQQVTLSCSPISGHRSVSWYQQTPGQGLQFLFEYFSETQRNKGNFPGRFSGRQFSNSRSEMNVSTLELGDSALYLCASSLEGGNQPQHFGDGTRLSIL.

The gene calls are TRBV4-1 and TRBJ2-1; TRBD2 aligns across 11 bases. From germline, CDR1 is MGHRA and CDR2 YSYEKL. Losses at the gene ends were 0 bases for V and 10 bases for J; bases not matched to a gene: 5. The CDR3 has 15 residues. The CDR3 protein is CASSQELAGAREQFF. CDR3 in DNA: TGCGCCAGCAGCCAAGAACTAGCGGGAGCGCGGGAGCAGTTCTTC.

The chain employs TRBV18 and TRBJ1-2, with unresolved D. Trimming removed 2 bases at V and 2 bases at J, with 9 bases between. The CDR3 extends over 14 amino acids. Germline V gene lookup returns CDR1 KGHSH and CDR2 LQKENI. CDR3 in DNA: TGTGCCAGCTCACCAATTACCGAGAACTATGGCTACACCTTC. It translates to CASSPITENYGYTF.

This clone was detected only a few times. The chain couples TRBV29-1 to TRBJ2-1, with 7 bases aligning to TRBD2. CDR1 is SQVTM, CDR2 ANQGSEA, per germline. This CDR3 is built from 14 residues. CDR3 sequence: CSGSASGIYNEQFF. The DNA of the CDR3 is TGCAGTGGGTCCGCTAGCGGTATCTACAATGAGCAGTTCTTC.

The rearrangement joins TRBV7-3 to TRBJ1-2, with D possibly TRBD1 on 6 matching bases. The germline CDR1 and CDR2 sequences are SGHTA and FQGTGA. CDR3 size: 17 residues. V gave up 5 bases and J gave up 5 bases, with 24 bases separating them. CDR3 sequence reads: CASSPAGGPRTGYGYTF. CDR3 coding DNA: TGTGCCAGCAGCCCTGCGGGGGGGCCGCGGACCGGTTATGGCTACACCTTC.

This chain links TRBV18 with TRBJ1-3; 9 bases map to TRBD1. There are 14 residues in the CDR3. Unmatched junction bases numbered 1, after V lost 3 bases and J lost 4 bases. Per the germline V gene, CDR1 is KGHSH and CDR2 is LQKENI. The CDR3 region has the DNA TGTGCCAGCTCACCGGGGACAGGGGGAAACACCATATATTTT. Protein product: CASSPGTGGNTIYF.

The sample holds one count of this clone. This chain joins TRBV11-3 and TRBJ2-5; 11 bases fit TRBD2. The J call is doubtful: the DNA matches TRBJ2-7 better. The CDR3 covers 17 residues. Looked up from germline, CDR1 is SGHNT and CDR2 is YENEEA. Written as DNA, the CDR3 is TGTGCCAGCAGCTTAGATCTGGGGACTAGCGGAGGTTACGAGCAGTACTTC. Amino acids: CASSLDLGTSGGYEQYF.

The V gene is TRBV9, the J gene TRBJ1-2; no clear D. The CDR3 spans 13 residues. Germline CDR1 is SGDLS and CDR2 is YYNGEE. Trimming shortened V by 0 bases and J by 8 bases, and 11 bases separated the two germline ends. In nucleotides, the CDR3 is TGTGCCAGCAGCGTAGAGCCAGGACGGGGCTACACCTTC. Protein: CASSVEPGRGYTF. Together with reference TRBV9 and TRBJ1-2, the CDR3 gives the full variable domain: DSGVTQTPKHLITATGQRVTLRCSPRSGDLSVYWYQQSLDQGLQFLIQYYNGEERAKGNILERFSAQQFPDLHSELNLSSLELGDSALYFCASSVEPGRGYTFGSGTRLTVV.

This clone was seen more than once but under ten times. J is TRBJ2-7 and V is TRBV28; perhaps D is TRBD1 or TRBD2 (5 bases each). This CDR3 is 14 amino acids long. CDR1 is MDHEN, CDR2 SYDVKM, per germline. The V gene lost 6 bases and the J gene lost 0 bases, with 12 bases spanning the gap. CDR3 nucleotides: TGTGCCAGCAGCCTGGGACCGAGCTCCTACGAGCAGTACTTC. Translating gives CASSLGPSSYEQYF.

This chain connects TRBV5-1 to TRBJ2-3; TRBD2 matches 9 bases. The trim removed 4 bases at V and 3 bases at J, leaving 6 bases unmatched. The CDR3 is 15 residues long. Germline V CDR1 and CDR2: SGHRS, YFSETQ. The CDR3 sequence: CASSVLSGSTDTQYF. The CDR3 DNA sequence: TGCGCCAGCAGCGTCCTTAGCGGGAGTACAGATACGCAGTATTTT.

This chain connects TRBV28 to TRBJ2-6; tentatively, D is TRBD2 (5 bases). This CDR3 region has 17 residues. Germline V CDR1 and CDR2: MDHEN, SYDVKM. V shed 10 bases and J shed 2 bases, with 21 bases lying between them. The CDR3 spells CAISPNRGIPGANVLTF. In DNA form, the CDR3 reads TGTGCCATCTCGCCGAATCGGGGTATCCCTGGGGCCAACGTCCTGACTTTC. Combining the CDR3 with reference TRBV28 and TRBJ2-6 gives the whole variable domain DVKVTQSSRYLVKRTGEKVFLECVQDMDHENMFWYRQDPGLGLRLIYFSYDVKMKEKGDIPEGYSVSREKKERFSLILESASTNQTSMYLCAISPNRGIPGANVLTFGAGSRLTVL.

The chain links TRBV7-2 to TRBJ2-5; TRBD1 or TRBD2 may be the D gene (5 bases each). The J call may be incorrect, as the DNA end agrees better with TRBJ2-7. Germline V gene lookup returns CDR1 SGHTA and CDR2 FQGNSA. The CDR3 covers 13 residues. The CDR3 nucleotides read TGTGCCAGCAGCTTGGGGACGGTATACGAGCAGTACTTC. It translates to CASSLGTVYEQYF.

The CDR3 DNA reads as TGTGCCACCAAAAAACTATTCGGGGGAACTGAAGCTTTCTTT. Translated, it gives CATKKLFGGTEAFF. The rearrangement uses TRBV19 and TRBJ1-1; a weak D match, TRBD1 (5 bases). Germline V gene sequence: CDR1 LNHDA, CDR2 SQIVND (reference sequence). This CDR3 is 14 amino acids long. Trimming stripped 10 bases from V and 5 bases from J, with 20 bases between.

This chain connects TRBV11-2 to TRBJ2-1; D gene unclear. The germline V gene encodes CDR1 SGHAT and CDR2 FQNNGV. Trimming removed 1 base from V and 5 bases from J, with 6 bases in between. The CDR3 totals 13 residues. Here the CDR3 reads CASSLGFNNEQFF. CDR3 nucleotides: TGTGCCAGCAGCTTAGGGTTCAACAATGAGCAGTTCTTC.

This chain joins TRBV13 and TRBJ2-5; possible D gene TRBD1, 5 bases. Trimming shortened V by 1 base and J by 0 bases, and 6 bases separated the two germline ends. The CDR3 has 14 residues. Germline CDR1 is PRHDT and CDR2 is FYEKMQ (reference sequence). As DNA, the CDR3 is TGTGCCAGCAGCTTAGTGACAGACCAAGAGACCCAGTACTTC. Translating gives CASSLVTDQETQYF.